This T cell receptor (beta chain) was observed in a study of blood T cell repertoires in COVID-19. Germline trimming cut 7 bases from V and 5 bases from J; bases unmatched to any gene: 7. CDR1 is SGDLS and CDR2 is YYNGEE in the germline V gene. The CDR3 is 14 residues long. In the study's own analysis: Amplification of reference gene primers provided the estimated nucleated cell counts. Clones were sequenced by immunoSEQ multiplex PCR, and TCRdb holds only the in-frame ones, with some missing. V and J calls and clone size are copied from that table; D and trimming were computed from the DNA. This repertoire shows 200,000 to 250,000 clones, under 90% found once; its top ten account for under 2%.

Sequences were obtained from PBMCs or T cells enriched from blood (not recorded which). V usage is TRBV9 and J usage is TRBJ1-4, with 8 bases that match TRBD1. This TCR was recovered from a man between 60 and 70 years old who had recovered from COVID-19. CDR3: CASGAGGKNEKLFF. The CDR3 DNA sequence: TGTGCCAGCGGGGCAGGGGGCAAAAATGAAAAACTGTTTTTT.